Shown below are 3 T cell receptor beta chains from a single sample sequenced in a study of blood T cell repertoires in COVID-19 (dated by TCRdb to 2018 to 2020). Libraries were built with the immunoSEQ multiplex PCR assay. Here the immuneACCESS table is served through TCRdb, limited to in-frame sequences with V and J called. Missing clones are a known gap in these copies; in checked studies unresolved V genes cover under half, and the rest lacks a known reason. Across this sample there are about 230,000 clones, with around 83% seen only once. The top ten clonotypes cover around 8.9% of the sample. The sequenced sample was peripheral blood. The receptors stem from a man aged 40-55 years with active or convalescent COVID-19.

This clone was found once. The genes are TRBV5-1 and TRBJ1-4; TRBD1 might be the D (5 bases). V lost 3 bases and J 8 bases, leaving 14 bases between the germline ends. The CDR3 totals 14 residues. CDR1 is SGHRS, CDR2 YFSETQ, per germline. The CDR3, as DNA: TGCGCCAGCAGCTCCGGGACTAGGCGAGAAAAACTGTTTTTT. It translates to CASSSGTRREKLFF.

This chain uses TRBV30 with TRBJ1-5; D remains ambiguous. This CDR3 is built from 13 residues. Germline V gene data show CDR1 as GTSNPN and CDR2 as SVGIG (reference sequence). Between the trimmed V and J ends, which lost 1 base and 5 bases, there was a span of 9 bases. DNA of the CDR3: TGTGCCTGGAGTGCTTCCCCAGATCAGCCCCAGCATTTT. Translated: CAWSASPDQPQHF. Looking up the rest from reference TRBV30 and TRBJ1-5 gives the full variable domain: SQTIHQWPATLVQPVGSPLSLECTVEGTSNPNLYWYRQAAGRGLQLLFYSVGIGQISSEVPQNLSASRPQDRQFILSSKKLLLSDSGFYLCAWSASPDQPQHFGDGTRLSIL.

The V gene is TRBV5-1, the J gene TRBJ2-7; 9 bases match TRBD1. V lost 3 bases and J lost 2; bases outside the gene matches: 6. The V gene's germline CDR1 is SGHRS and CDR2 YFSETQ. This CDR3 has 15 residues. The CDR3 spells CASSSSGTGTYEQYF. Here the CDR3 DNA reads TGCGCCAGCAGCTCCTCCGGGACAGGGACCTACGAGCAGTACTTC.